This note documents a single T cell receptor beta chain sequence. The germline V gene has CDR1 DFQATT and CDR2 SNEGSKA (reference sequence). The junction had 9 bases not matched to a gene; V was cut back by 2 bases and J by 1 base. There are 16 residues in the CDR3. TCRdb re-called the 5' RACE reads through MiXCR, storing one row per CDR3 protein. The sample has approximately 510,000 distinct CDR3 sequences, 20% to 25% seen once; the top ten hold around 16%. These data belong to a study of T cells after yellow fever vaccination. This receptor was obtained from a man between 18 and 29 years old who received the YFV17D yellow fever vaccine. The V and J genes are TRBV20-1 and TRBJ2-5; 8 nucleotides align to TRBD2. The specimen comprised PBMCs, sampled 21 days after the first yellow fever vaccination. The CDR3 nucleotides are TGCAGTGCTAGACCTCCGAGCGGGGGAATCCAAGAGACCCAGTACTTC. Translated: CSARPPSGGIQETQYF.